This T cell receptor (beta chain) emerged from a study of cytomegalovirus exposure and HLA in healthy donors. Whole-study results and caveats: In a later analysis, most CMV-associated TCR beta chains appeared HLA-restricted. In vitro confirmation showed three CMV-associated chains to be CMV antigen specific. The HLA-A and HLA-B alleles of most subjects were reportedly predicted accurately from TCR beta sequences.

With 0 bases clipped from V and 1 base from J, the junction kept 3 bases outside the gene matches. Germline V CDR1 and CDR2: SGDLS, YYNGEE. The CDR3 runs to 17 residues. Note on this clone: Its antigen is not known.

Both 60 Vbeta primers and 13 Jbeta primers went into the PCR. Using immunoSEQ multiplex PCR, the repertoire was profiled, and TCRdb retains in-frame clones only, with some absent. The table records fewer than 90,000 clones, 65% to 75% of them present only once. The rearrangement uses TRBV9 and TRBJ2-1, with 11 nucleotides matching TRBD2. Sequenced input: PBMCs. This TCR was recovered from a middle-aged man in good health and CMV-seropositive. CDR3 bases: TGTGCCAGCAGCGTAGTTGGGACTAGCGGATCCTACAATGAGCAGTTCTTC. Amino acids: CASSVVGTSGSYNEQFF.